This entry lists 24 T cell receptor beta chains sequenced from one sample in a study of blood T cells in healthy people across ages (dated by TCRdb to about 2015). Library preparation employed 5' RACE. TCRdb records Illumina HiSeq 2500 as the sequencer. The second PCR ran for roughly 7 to 11 cycles and used a J-beta primer mix along with a sample-barcoded 5' primer. TCRdb itself trimmed the public reads at Q25 with fastp, ran MiXCR and retained productive beta chains. Each entry merges the rows of one CDR3 protein and shows their most common DNA and genes. The sample includes around 1,500,000 distinct CDR3 sequences, with 28% observed a single time. Jointly, the top ten make up roughly 8% of the sample. The specimen sequenced was blood. These receptors were taken from a woman aged 25 to 39 in good health.

This clonotype has only a few counts. The rearrangement uses TRBV5-1 and TRBJ2-5, with 7 positions matching TRBD1. Trimming removed 4 bases from V and 0 bases from J; junction bases left unmatched: 12. This CDR3 contains 17 residues. Germline CDR1 SGHRS, CDR2 YFSETQ. The CDR3 is CASSLQGYIPYQETQYF. The CDR3 region has the DNA TGCGCCAGCAGCCTACAGGGGTATATTCCTTACCAAGAGACCCAGTACTTC. The full variable domain, with the rest looked up from reference TRBV5-1 and TRBJ2-5, is KAGVTQTPRYLIKTRGQQVTLSCSPISGHRSVSWYQQTPGQGLQFLFEYFSETQRNKGNFPGRFSGRQFSNSRSEMNVSTLELGDSALYLCASSLQGYIPYQETQYFGPGTRLLVL.

The chain is built from TRBV11-1 and TRBJ1-6; D possibly corresponds to TRBD1 (6 bases). V gave up 6 bases and J gave up 7 bases, with 13 bases separating them. CDR1 is SGHAT, CDR2 FQDESV, per germline (reference sequence). The CDR3 sequence is 14 residues long. In nucleotides, the CDR3 is TGTGCCAGCAGACCCGGGACACCAAATTCACCCCTCCACTTT. This gives the protein CASRPGTPNSPLHF.

This clonotype came up many times. V is TRBV18 and J is TRBJ2-7; possible D gene TRBD2, 5 bases. V gave up 0 bases and J gave up 10 bases, with 10 bases separating them. CDR3 length: 12 amino acids. Germline V lookup: CDR1 KGHSH, CDR2 LQKENI. The CDR3 bases are TGTGCCAGCTCACCACCGGGTGGACTTCAGTACTTC. Its translation: CASSPPGGLQYF.

This chain uses TRBV15 with TRBJ2-1, with 8 bases lining up with TRBD1. The ends lost 5 bases at V and 2 bases at J; junction bases unmatched: 8. This CDR3 region has 16 residues. Per the germline V gene, CDR1 is LNHNV and CDR2 is YYDKDF (reference sequence). CDR3 loop: CATSLVSGQAYNEQFF. DNA of the CDR3: TGTGCCACCAGCTTAGTGTCGGGACAGGCCTACAATGAGCAGTTCTTC.

Concerning this clonotype: This may be a read error, as it is one base from a much larger clone. The chain joins TRBV29-1 to TRBJ2-4; D is uncertain. This CDR3 has 13 residues. Germline V gene data show CDR1 as SQVTM and CDR2 as ANQGSEA. Trimming cost V 0 bases and J 13 bases, with 16 bases left between them. Here the CDR3 DNA reads TGCAGCGTTGAAGATCGAAAATACAATGAGCAGTACTTC. Translating gives CSVEDRKYNEQYF.

The V call is TRBV7-3, the J call TRBJ2-2; 9 bases are a match to TRBD2. V was clipped by 4 bases and J by 6 bases; unmatched bases: 6. In germline, CDR1 is SGHTA, CDR2 FQGTGA. There are 15 residues in the CDR3. The CDR3 protein is CASSSLAGAPGELFF. Written as DNA, the CDR3 is TGTGCCAGCAGCTCTTTAGCGGGAGCCCCCGGGGAGCTGTTTTTT.

This clonotype occurred a few times. The chain has TRBV21-1 and TRBJ1-5; TRBD1 is the table's D call, not checked against the DNA. TRBV21-1 is tagged as a pseudogene. This CDR3 spans 17 amino acids. CDR3 residues: CASSTHLPGQINQPQHF. As DNA, the CDR3 is TGTGCCAGCAGCACCCACTTGCCGGGACAGATAAATCAGCCCCAGCATTTT.

This clonotype was counted a single time. The chain has TRBV7-7 and TRBJ2-5, with a possible D match to TRBD2 (5 bases). Trimming shortened V by 10 bases and J by 0 bases, and 12 bases separated the two germline ends. Germline V gene sequence: CDR1 SSHAT, CDR2 FNYEAQ (reference sequence). The CDR3 runs 13 residues. The CDR3 spells CATGGSNQETQYF. CDR3 nucleotide sequence: TGTGCCACTGGAGGATCAAACCAAGAGACCCAGTACTTC.

The genes are TRBV7-3 and TRBJ1-6; D remains ambiguous. This CDR3 region has 15 residues. Germline V CDR1 and CDR2: SGHTA, FQGTGA. The ends were cut back, 5 bases at V and 9 bases at J, with 17 bases in the middle. CDR3 loop: CASSNNGSPGSPLHF. Here the CDR3 DNA reads TGTGCCAGCAGCAATAACGGATCTCCGGGTTCACCCCTCCACTTT.

This clonotype was picked up a small number of times. The chain carries TRBV10-3 and TRBJ2-7; D gene unclear. Trimming stripped 8 bases from V and 2 bases from J, with 10 bases between. CDR3 length equals 12 residues. The germline CDR1 and CDR2 sequences are ENHRY and SYGVKD. The CDR3 coding sequence is TGTGCCATCCGGTCATTGACCTACGAGCAGTACTTC. It yields the protein CAIRSLTYEQYF.

The V gene is TRBV5-1, the J gene TRBJ2-3, with unresolved D. Germline V gene lookup returns CDR1 SGHRS and CDR2 YFSETQ. This CDR3 is 14 amino acids long. Trimming removed 2 bases at V and 4 bases at J, with 11 bases between. CDR3 in DNA: TGCGCCAGCAGCTTTGCCTGGGGTCCAGATACGCAGTATTTT. Its translation: CASSFAWGPDTQYF. The entire variable domain, with the rest obtained from reference TRBV5-1 and TRBJ2-3, is as follows: KAGVTQTPRYLIKTRGQQVTLSCSPISGHRSVSWYQQTPGQGLQFLFEYFSETQRNKGNFPGRFSGRQFSNSRSEMNVSTLELGDSALYLCASSFAWGPDTQYFGPGTRLTVL.

Notes on this clonotype: Given a much more abundant clone one base away, this may be a read error. The chain is built from TRBV7-3 and TRBJ2-6; D is perhaps TRBD1 or TRBD2 (5 bases each). Trimming took off 4 bases at V and 4 bases at J, with 11 bases between the two ends. The germline V gene has CDR1 SGHTA and CDR2 FQGTGA. This CDR3 is 15 amino acids long. This CDR3 reads CASSYLGTGANVLTF. Here the CDR3 DNA reads TGTGCCAGCAGCTACCTGGGGACCGGGGCCAACGTCCTGACTTTC. Full variable domain (outside the CDR3, taken from reference TRBV7-3 and TRBJ2-6): GAGVSQTPSNKVTEKGKYVELRCDPISGHTALYWYRQSLGQGPEFLIYFQGTGAADDSGLPNDRFFAVRPEGSVSTLKIQRTERGDSAVYLCASSYLGTGANVLTFGAGSRLTVL.

The table lists this clonotype with a few counts. The rearrangement links TRBV20-1 to TRBJ2-5; D unclear. CDR1 is DFQATT, CDR2 SNEGSKA, per germline (reference sequence). The CDR3 totals 12 residues. The V and J ends lost 5 bases and 3 bases respectively, with 10 bases between them. CDR3 sequence reads: CSAPLREETQYF. DNA for the CDR3: TGCAGTGCTCCTTTGAGAGAAGAGACCCAGTACTTC.

This chain connects TRBV7-9 to TRBJ2-2, with TRBD2 identical over 11 bases. Per the germline V gene, CDR1 is SEHNR and CDR2 is FQNEAQ (reference sequence). Trimming removed 7 bases from V and 6 bases from J; junction bases left unmatched: 13. The CDR3 spans 17 residues. The CDR3 nucleotides read TGTGCCAGCAAGATTATAGCGGGAGGGCCAACCTCCGGGGAGCTGTTTTTT. Residues: CASKIIAGGPTSGELFF.

This rearrangement joins TRBV7-9 to TRBJ2-5; D is ambiguous. The J call could be wrong; TRBJ2-7 is a better fit for the DNA end. The CDR3 loop spans 15 amino acids. Germline assignment: CDR1 SEHNR and CDR2 FQNEAQ (reference sequence). Written as DNA, the CDR3 is TGTGCCAGCAGCTTTAACTTTCCAAGGAGCTACGAGCAGTACTTC. This sequence encodes CASSFNFPRSYEQYF.

The CDR3 protein is CASSSEGGGMLEQYF. In DNA, the CDR3 is TGCGCCAGCAGCTCGGAAGGAGGAGGAATGCTTGAGCAGTACTTC. The J gene is TRBJ2-7, the V gene TRBV5-1, with TRBD2 as a possible D gene (5 bases). Germline V gene data show CDR1 as SGHRS and CDR2 as YFSETQ. The CDR3 runs 15 residues. V lost 3 bases and J lost 7, with 20 bases in between.

The rearrangement links TRBV11-3 to TRBJ2-3, with TRBD2 matching 7 bases. V shed 4 bases and J 5 bases; nucleotides not matched to a gene: 6. Germline V lookup: CDR1 SGHNT, CDR2 YENEEA. This CDR3 has 14 amino acids. CDR3 protein: CASSSRERGDTQYF. CDR3 nucleotide sequence: TGTGCCAGCAGCTCCCGGGAGCGGGGAGATACGCAGTATTTT.

In its sample, this clonotype was seen a few times. The V call is TRBV7-2, the J call TRBJ2-3; D is possibly TRBD1 (6 bases). The CDR3 extends over 15 amino acids. V was pared by 5 bases and J by 3 bases, with 15 bases between. Germline loops: CDR1 SGHTA, CDR2 FQGNSA. The DNA of the CDR3 is TGTGCCAGCAGCAGGGGGTCCTTGTTGACAGATACGCAGTATTTT. Encoded protein: CASSRGSLLTDTQYF.

V usage is TRBV7-2 and J usage is TRBJ2-2; possible D gene TRBD2, 6 bases. Germline V gene data show CDR1 as SGHTA and CDR2 as FQGNSA. With 5 bases removed from V and 1 base from J, the gap between germline ends came to 11 bases. CDR3 size: 15 residues. For the CDR3, the DNA is TGTGCCAGCAGCCCGGGACTCCGGAACACCGGGGAGCTGTTTTTT. Its protein is CASSPGLRNTGELFF.

In nucleotides, the CDR3 is TGCGCCAGCAGCAACCACCCGGGGAGGGCTCCTGGAAACACCATATATTTT. It codes for CASSNHPGRAPGNTIYF. The rearrangement uses TRBV5-1 and TRBJ1-3, with D uncertain. This CDR3 is 17 amino acids long. Trimming cost V 4 bases and J 2 bases, with 19 bases left between them. Germline loops: CDR1 SGHRS, CDR2 YFSETQ.

The gene calls are TRBV29-1 and TRBJ1-2; D unclear. Per germline, CDR1 SQVTM and CDR2 ANQGSEA. V was shortened by 1 base and J by 4 bases, with 13 bases between the two germline ends. The CDR3 runs 14 residues. The CDR3 DNA is TGCAGCGTTGAAGGCCAACCACCGAGCTATGGCTACACCTTC. It codes for CSVEGQPPSYGYTF. Filled out from reference TRBV29-1 and TRBJ1-2, the complete variable domain reads SAVISQKPSRDICQRGTSLTIQCQVDSQVTMMFWYRQQPGQSLTLIATANQGSEATYESGFVIDKFPISRPNLTFSTLTVSNMSPEDSSIYLCSVEGQPPSYGYTFGSGTRLTVV.

About this clonotype: The junction shows a germline mismatch at one end, possibly a read error. This chain links TRBV6-2 or TRBV6-3 with TRBJ2-7, with D possibly being TRBD2 (6 bases). This CDR3 spans 14 amino acids. Germline loops: CDR1 MNHEY, CDR2 SVGEGT. Written as DNA, the CDR3 is TGTGCCATCAGTTACCCTGCCGGGAGCTATGAGCAGTACTTC. It yields the protein CAISYPAGSYEQYF.

V and J are TRBV10-1 and TRBJ2-3; perhaps TRBD1 as D (5 bases). CDR1 and CDR2 (germline): WNHNN, SYGVQD (reference sequence). V was pared by 5 bases and J by 12 bases, with 12 bases between. The CDR3 consists of 11 residues. CDR3 loop: CASSRQRGQYF. The DNA of the CDR3 is TGCGCCAGCAGTCGGCAAAGGGGTCAGTATTTT.

The rearrangement links TRBV5-1 to TRBJ2-1; no clear D. CDR3 size: 16 residues. Trimming pared 0 bases from V and 0 bases from J, leaving 10 bases between. Germline V gene sequence: CDR1 SGHRS, CDR2 YFSETQ. CDR3 in DNA: TGCGCCAGCAGCTTGGGTACGGACGGCTCCTACAATGAGCAGTTCTTC. The encoded protein is CASSLGTDGSYNEQFF.